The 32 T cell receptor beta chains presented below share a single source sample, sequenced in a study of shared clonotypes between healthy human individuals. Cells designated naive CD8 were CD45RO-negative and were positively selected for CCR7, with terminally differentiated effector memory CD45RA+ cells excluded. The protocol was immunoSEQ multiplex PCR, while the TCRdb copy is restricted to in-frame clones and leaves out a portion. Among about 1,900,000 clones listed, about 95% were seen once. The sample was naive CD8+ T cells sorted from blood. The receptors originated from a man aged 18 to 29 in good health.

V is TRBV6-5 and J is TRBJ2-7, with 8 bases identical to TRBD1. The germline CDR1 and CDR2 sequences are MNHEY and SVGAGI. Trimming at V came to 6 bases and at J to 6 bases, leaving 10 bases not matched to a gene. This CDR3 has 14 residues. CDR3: CASSRTGSDFEQYF. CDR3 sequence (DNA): TGTGCCAGCAGCCGGACAGGGTCGGACTTCGAGCAGTACTTC.

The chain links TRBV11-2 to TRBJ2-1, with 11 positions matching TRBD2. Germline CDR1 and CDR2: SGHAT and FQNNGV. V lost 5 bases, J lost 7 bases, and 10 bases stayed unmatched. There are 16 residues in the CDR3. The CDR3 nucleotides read TGTGCCAGCAGCCTACTAGCGGGGGTAATTAGGAATGAGCAGTTCTTC. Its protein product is CASSLLAGVIRNEQFF.

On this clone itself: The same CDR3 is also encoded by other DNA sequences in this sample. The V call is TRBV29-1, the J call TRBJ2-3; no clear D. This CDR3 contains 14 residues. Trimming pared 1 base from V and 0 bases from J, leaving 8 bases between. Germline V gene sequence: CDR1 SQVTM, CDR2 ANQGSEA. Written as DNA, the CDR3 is TGCAGCGTTGAAGGACTGGGCAGCACAGATACGCAGTATTTT. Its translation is CSVEGLGSTDTQYF.

Here the CDR3 reads CASSFDRGPSNEQFF. Written as DNA, the CDR3 is TGTGCCAGCAGCTTTGACAGGGGGCCGTCCAATGAGCAGTTCTTC. The rearrangement links TRBV11-3 to TRBJ2-1; 10 bases match TRBD1. The germline CDR1 and CDR2 sequences are SGHNT and YENEEA. This CDR3 is 15 amino acids long. Trimming removed 3 bases from V and 6 bases from J; junction bases left unmatched: 5.

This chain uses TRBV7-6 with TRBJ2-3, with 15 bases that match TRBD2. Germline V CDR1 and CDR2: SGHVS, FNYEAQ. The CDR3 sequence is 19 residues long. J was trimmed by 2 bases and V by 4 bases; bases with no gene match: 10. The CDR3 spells CASSYPGLAGGSPTDTQYF. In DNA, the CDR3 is TGTGCCAGCAGCTATCCCGGACTAGCGGGAGGGAGTCCCACAGATACGCAGTATTTT.

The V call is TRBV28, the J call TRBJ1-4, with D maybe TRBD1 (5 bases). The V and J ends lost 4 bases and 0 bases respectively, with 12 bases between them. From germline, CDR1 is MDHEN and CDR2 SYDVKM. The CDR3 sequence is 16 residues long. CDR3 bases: TGTGCCAGCAGTTCCGGGACGGTAGCAACTAATGAAAAACTGTTTTTT. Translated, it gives CASSSGTVATNEKLFF.

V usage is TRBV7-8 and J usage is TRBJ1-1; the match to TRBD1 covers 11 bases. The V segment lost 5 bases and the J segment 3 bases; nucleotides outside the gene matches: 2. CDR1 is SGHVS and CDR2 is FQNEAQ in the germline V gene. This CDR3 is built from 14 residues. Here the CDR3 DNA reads TGTGCCAGCAGCAGGACAGGGGGCTACACTGAAGCTTTCTTT. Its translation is CASSRTGGYTEAFF.

CDR3 residues: CSVEDPEYYGYTF. CDR3 nucleotide sequence: TGCAGCGTTGAAGATCCAGAGTACTATGGCTACACCTTC. This chain links TRBV29-1 with TRBJ1-2; D not resolved. The CDR3 runs 13 residues. Germline loops: CDR1 SQVTM, CDR2 ANQGSEA. Trimming removed 0 bases at V and 3 bases at J, with 8 bases between.

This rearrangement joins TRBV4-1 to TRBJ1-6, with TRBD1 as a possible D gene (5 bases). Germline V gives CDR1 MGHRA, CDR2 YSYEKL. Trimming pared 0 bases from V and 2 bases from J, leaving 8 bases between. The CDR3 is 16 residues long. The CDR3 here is CASSQDPGAYNSPLHF. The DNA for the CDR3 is TGCGCCAGCAGCCAAGACCCGGGGGCCTATAATTCACCCCTCCACTTT.

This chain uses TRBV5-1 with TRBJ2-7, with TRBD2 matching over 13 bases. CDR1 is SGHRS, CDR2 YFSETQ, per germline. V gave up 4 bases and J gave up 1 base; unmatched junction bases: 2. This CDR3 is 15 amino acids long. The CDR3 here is CASSAGLAGSYEQYF. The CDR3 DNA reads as TGCGCCAGCAGCGCGGGACTAGCGGGGTCCTACGAGCAGTACTTC.

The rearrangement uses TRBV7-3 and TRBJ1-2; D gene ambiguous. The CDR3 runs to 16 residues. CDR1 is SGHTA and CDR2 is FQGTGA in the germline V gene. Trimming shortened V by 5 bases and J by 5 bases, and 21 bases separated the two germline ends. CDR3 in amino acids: CASSPTLTPGWYGYTF. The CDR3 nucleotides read TGTGCCAGCAGCCCCACGCTGACCCCGGGATGGTATGGCTACACCTTC.

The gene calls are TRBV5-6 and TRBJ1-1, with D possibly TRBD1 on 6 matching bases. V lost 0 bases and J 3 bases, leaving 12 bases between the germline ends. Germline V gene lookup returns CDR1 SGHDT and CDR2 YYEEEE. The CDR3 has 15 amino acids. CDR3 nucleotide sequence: TGTGCCAGCAGCTTGGTTTCTGGGGGCTACACTGAAGCTTTCTTT. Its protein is CASSLVSGGYTEAFF.

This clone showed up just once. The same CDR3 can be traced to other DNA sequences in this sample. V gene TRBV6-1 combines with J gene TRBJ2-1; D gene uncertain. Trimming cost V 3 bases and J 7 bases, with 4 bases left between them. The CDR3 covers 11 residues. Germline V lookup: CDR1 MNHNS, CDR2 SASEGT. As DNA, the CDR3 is TGTGCCAGCAGTGATGGGAATGAGCAGTTCTTC. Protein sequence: CASSDGNEQFF.

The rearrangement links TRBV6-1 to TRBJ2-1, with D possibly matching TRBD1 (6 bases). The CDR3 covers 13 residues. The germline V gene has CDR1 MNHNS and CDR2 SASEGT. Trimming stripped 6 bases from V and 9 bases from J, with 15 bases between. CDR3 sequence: CASREDSYGEQFF. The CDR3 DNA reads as TGTGCCAGCAGGGAGGACAGTTATGGTGAGCAGTTCTTC.

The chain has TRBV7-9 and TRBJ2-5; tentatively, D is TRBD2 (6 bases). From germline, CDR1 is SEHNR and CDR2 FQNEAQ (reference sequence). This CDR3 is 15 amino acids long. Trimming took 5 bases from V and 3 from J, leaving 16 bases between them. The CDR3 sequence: CASSPGDHSEETQYF. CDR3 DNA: TGTGCCAGCAGCCCGGGGGACCACTCTGAAGAGACCCAGTACTTC.

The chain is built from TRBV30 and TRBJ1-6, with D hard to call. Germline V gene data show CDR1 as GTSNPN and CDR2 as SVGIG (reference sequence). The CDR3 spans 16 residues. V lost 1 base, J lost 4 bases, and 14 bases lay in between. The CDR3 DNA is TGTGCCTGGAGTGGAGCCGAGAACGCATATAATTCACCCCTCCACTTT. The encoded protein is CAWSGAENAYNSPLHF.

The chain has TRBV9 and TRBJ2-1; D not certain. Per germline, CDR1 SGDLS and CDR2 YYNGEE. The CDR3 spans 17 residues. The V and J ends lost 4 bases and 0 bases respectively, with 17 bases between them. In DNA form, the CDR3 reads TGTGCCAGCAGCCCCTTAGATGGGGTTAGCTCCTACAATGAGCAGTTCTTC. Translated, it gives CASSPLDGVSSYNEQFF. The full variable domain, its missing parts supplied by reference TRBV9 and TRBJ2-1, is DSGVTQTPKHLITATGQRVTLRCSPRSGDLSVYWYQQSLDQGLQFLIQYYNGEERAKGNILERFSAQQFPDLHSELNLSSLELGDSALYFCASSPLDGVSSYNEQFFGPGTRLTVL.

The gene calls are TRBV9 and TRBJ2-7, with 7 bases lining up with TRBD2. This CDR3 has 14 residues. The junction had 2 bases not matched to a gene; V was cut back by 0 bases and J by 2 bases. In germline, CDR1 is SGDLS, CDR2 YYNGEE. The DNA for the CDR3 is TGTGCCAGCAGCGTAGGGGACTACCCCTACGAGCAGTACTTC. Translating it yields CASSVGDYPYEQYF.

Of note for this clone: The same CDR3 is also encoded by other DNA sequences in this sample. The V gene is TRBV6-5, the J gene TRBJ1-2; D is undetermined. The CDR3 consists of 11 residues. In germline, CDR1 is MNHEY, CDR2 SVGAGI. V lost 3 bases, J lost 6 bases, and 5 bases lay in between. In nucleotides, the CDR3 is TGTGCCAGCAGTTATGGGGATGGCTACACCTTC. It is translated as CASSYGDGYTF.

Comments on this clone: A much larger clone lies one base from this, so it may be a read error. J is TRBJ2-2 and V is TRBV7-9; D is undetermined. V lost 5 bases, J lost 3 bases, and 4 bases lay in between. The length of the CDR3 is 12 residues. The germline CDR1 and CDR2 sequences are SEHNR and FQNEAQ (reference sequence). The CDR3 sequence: CASSVHTGELFF. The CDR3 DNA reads TGTGCCAGCAGCGTACACACCGGGGAGCTGTTTTTT.

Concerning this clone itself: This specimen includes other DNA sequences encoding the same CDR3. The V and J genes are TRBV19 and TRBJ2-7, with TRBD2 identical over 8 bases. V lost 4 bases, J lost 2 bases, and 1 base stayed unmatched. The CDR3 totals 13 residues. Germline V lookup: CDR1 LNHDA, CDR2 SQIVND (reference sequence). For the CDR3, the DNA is TGTGCCAGTAGTACCGGGGGGGCCTACGAGCAGTACTTC. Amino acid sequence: CASSTGGAYEQYF.

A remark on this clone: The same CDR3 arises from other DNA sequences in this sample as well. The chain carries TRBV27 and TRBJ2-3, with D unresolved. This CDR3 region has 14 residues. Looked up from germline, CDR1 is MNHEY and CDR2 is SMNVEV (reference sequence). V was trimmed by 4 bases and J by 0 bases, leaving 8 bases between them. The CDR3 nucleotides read TGTGCCAGCAGTTCCCTGGACAGCACAGATACGCAGTATTTT. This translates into CASSSLDSTDTQYF.

CDR3 amino acids: CASSPTPTDTQYF. CDR3 bases: TGTGCCAGCAGCCCCACCCCGACAGATACGCAGTATTTT. The chain couples TRBV5-6 to TRBJ2-3; D remains ambiguous. Germline CDR1 reads SGHDT; CDR2 reads YYEEEE. The ends were cut back, 4 bases at V and 3 bases at J, with 9 bases in the middle. The CDR3 covers 13 residues.

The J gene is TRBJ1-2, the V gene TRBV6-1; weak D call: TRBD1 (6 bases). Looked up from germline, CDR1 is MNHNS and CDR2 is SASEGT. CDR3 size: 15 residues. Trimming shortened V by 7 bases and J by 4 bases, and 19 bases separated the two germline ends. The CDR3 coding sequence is TGTGCCAGCATGGGGGCCCCTGAAGAGTCCTATGGCTACACCTTC. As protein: CASMGAPEESYGYTF.

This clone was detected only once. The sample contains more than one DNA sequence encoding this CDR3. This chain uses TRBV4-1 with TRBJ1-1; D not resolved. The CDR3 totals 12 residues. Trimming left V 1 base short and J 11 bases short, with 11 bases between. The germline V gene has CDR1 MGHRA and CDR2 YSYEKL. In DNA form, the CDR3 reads TGCGCCAGCAGCCAAGGTACCCTGGAGGCTTTCTTT. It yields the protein CASSQGTLEAFF.

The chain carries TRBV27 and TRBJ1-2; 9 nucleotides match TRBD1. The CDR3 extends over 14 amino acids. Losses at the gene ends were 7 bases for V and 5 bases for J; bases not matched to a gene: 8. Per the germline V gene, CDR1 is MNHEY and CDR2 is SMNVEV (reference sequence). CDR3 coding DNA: TGTGCCAGCAAAAATCCGGGACAGGGTTATGGCTACACCTTC. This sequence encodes CASKNPGQGYGYTF.

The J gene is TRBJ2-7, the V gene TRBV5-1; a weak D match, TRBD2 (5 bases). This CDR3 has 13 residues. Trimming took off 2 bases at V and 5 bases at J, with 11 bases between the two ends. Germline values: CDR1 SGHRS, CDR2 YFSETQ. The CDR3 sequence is CASSFGGSDEQYF. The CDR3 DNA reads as TGCGCCAGCAGCTTCGGAGGATCCGACGAGCAGTACTTC.

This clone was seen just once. CDR3 region: CASSLTPGTSLTGELFF. CDR3 bases: TGTGCCAGCAGTTTAACCCCTGGGACTAGTTTGACCGGGGAGCTGTTTTTT. The chain uses TRBV27 and TRBJ2-2; 8 bases match TRBD2. The germline CDR1 and CDR2 sequences are MNHEY and SMNVEV (reference sequence). This CDR3 is built from 17 residues. J lost 5 bases, V lost 2 bases, and 10 bases had no gene match.

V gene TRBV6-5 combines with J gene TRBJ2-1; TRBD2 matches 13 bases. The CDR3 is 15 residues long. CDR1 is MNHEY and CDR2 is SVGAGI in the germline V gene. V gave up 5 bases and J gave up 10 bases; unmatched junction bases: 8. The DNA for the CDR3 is TGTGCCAGCAGTCGCTGGACTAGCGGGGGAGCCGAGCAGTTCTTC. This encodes CASSRWTSGGAEQFF.

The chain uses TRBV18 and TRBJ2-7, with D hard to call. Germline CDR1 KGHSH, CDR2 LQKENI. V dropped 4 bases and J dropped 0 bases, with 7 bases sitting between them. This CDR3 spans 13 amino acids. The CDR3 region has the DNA TGTGCCAGCTCACACGGTTCCTCCTACGAGCAGTACTTC. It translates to CASSHGSSYEQYF.

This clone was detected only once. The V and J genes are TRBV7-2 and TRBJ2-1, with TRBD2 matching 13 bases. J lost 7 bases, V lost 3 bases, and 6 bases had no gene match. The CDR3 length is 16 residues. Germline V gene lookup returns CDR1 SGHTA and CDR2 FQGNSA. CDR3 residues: CASSFTSGGAWNEQFF. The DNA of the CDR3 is TGTGCCAGCAGCTTTACTAGCGGGGGGGCCTGGAATGAGCAGTTCTTC.

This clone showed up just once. CDR3 amino acids: CASSQGPDYEQYF. CDR3 DNA: TGTGCCAGCAGCCAAGGACCGGACTACGAGCAGTACTTC. The chain employs TRBV7-9 and TRBJ2-7; D gene ambiguous. This CDR3 is 13 amino acids long. The germline V gene has CDR1 SEHNR and CDR2 FQNEAQ (reference sequence). V shed 5 bases and J shed 3 bases, with 11 bases lying between them.